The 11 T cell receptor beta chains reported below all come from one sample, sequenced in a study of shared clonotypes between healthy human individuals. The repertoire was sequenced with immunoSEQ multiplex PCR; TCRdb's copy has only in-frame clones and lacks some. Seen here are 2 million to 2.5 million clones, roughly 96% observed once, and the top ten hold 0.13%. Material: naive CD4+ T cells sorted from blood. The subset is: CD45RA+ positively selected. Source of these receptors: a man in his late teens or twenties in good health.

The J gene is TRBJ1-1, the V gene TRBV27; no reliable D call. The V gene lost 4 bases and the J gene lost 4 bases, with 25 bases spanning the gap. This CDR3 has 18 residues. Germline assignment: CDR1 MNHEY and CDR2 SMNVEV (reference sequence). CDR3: CASSSLLVVGILGTEAFF. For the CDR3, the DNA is TGTGCCAGCAGTTCCTTATTAGTCGTGGGGATTTTGGGCACTGAAGCTTTCTTT.

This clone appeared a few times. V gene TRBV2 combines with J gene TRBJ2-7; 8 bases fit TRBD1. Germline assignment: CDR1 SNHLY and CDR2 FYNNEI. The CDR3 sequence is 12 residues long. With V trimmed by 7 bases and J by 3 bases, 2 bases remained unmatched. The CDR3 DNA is TGTGCCAGCAACGACAGGGGCTACGAGCAGTACTTC. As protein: CASNDRGYEQYF.

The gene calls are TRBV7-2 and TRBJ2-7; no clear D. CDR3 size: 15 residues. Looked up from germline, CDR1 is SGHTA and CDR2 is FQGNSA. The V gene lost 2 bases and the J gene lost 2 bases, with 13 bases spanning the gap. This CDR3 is CASSLKGPITYEQYF. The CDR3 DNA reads TGTGCCAGCAGCTTAAAGGGTCCAATAACCTACGAGCAGTACTTC.

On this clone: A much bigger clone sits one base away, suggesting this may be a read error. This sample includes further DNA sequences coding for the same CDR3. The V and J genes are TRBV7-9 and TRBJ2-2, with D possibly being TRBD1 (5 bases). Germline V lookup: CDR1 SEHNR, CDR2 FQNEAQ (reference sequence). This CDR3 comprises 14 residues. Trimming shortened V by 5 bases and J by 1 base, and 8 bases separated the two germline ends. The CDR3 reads CASSPDRNTGELFF. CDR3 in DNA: TGTGCCAGCAGCCCAGACAGGAACACCGGGGAGCTGTTTTTT.

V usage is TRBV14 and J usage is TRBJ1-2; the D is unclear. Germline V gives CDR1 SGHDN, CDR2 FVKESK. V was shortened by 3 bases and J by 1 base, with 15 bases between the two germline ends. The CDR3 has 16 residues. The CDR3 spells CASSQPGETNNYGYTF. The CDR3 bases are TGTGCCAGCAGCCAGCCAGGAGAGACAAATAACTATGGCTACACCTTC.

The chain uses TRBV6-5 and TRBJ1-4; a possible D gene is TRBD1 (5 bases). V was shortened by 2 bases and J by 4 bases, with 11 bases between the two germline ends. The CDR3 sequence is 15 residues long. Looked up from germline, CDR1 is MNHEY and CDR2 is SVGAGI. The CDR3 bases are TGTGCCAGCAGTTACGGAAGACAGCTTAATGAAAAACTGTTTTTT. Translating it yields CASSYGRQLNEKLFF.

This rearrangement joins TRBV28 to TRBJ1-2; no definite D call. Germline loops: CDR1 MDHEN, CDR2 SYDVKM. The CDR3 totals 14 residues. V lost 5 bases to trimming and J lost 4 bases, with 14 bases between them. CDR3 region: CASSPDGNSYGYTF. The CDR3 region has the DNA TGTGCCAGCAGTCCGGACGGAAATTCCTATGGCTACACCTTC.

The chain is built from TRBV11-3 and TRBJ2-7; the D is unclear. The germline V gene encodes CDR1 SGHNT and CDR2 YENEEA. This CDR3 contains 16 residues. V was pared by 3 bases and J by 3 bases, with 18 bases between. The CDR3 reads CASSFPSALGNYEQYF. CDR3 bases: TGTGCCAGCAGCTTCCCCTCGGCGCTGGGGAACTACGAGCAGTACTTC.

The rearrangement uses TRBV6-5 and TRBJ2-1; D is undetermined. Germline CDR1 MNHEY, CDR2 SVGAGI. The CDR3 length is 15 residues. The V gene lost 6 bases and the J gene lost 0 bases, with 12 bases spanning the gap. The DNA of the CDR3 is TGTGCCAGCAGCTCCTCGCCGAGCTCCTACAATGAGCAGTTCTTC. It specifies CASSSSPSSYNEQFF.

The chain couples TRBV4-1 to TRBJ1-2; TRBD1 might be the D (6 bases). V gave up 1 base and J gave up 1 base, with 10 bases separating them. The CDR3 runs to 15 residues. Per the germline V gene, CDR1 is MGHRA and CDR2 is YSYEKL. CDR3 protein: CASSQVGQSNYGYTF. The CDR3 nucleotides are TGCGCCAGCAGCCAAGTAGGACAGAGTAACTATGGCTACACCTTC.

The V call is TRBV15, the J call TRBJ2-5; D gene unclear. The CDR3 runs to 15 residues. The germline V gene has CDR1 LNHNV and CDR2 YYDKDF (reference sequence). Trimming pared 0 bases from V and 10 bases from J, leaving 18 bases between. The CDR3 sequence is CATSRDLAAGEIQYF. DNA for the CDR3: TGTGCCACCAGCAGAGATCTGGCAGCCGGTGAAATCCAGTACTTC.